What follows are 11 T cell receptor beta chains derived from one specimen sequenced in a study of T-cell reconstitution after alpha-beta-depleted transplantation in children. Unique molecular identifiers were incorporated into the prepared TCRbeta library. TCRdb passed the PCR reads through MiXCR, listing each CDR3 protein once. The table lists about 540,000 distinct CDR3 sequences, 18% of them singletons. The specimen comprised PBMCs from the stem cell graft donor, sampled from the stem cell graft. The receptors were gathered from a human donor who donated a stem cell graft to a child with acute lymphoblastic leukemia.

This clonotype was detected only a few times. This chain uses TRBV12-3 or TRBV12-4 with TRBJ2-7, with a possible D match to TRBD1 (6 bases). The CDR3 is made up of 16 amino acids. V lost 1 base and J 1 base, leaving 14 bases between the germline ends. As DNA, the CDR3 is TGTGCCAGCAGTTTAGGACAGGCGAGGGAATCCTACGAGCAGTACTTC. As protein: CASSLGQARESYEQYF.

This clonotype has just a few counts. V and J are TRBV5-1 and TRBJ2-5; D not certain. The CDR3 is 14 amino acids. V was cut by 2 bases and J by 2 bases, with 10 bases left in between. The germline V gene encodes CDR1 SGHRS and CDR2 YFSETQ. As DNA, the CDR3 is TGCGCCAGCAGCTTTGCCTCCATGCAAGAGACCCAGTACTTC. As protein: CASSFASMQETQYF.

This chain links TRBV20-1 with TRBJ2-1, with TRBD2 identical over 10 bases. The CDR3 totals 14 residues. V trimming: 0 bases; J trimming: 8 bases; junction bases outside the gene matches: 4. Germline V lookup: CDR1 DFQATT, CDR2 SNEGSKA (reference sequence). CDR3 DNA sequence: TGCAGTGCTAGAGAAAGCGGGAGGGTGCATGAGCAGTTCTTC. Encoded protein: CSARESGRVHEQFF.

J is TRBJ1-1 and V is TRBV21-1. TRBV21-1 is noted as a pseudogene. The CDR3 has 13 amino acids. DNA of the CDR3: TGCGCCAGCAGACAAAGACGAGACACTGAAGCTTTCTTT. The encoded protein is CASRQRRDTEAFF.

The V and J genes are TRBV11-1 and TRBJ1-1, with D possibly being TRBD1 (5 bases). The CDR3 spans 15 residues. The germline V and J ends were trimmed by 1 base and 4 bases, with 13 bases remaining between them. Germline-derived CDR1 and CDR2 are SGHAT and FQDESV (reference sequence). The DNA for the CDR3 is TGTGCCAGCAGCTTAGGCGGTGGGGGGGGCACTGAAGCTTTCTTT. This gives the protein CASSLGGGGGTEAFF.

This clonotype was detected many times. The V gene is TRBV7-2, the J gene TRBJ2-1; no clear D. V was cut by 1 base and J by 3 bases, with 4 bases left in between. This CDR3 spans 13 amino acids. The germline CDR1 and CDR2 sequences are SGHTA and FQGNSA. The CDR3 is CASSLGIYNEQFF. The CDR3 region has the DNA TGTGCCAGCAGCTTAGGAATCTACAATGAGCAGTTCTTC.

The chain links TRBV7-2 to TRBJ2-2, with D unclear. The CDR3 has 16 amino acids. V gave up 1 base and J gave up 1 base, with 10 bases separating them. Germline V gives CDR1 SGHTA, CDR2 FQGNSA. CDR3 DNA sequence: TGTGCCAGCAGCTTAGACCAGCGCTTGAACACCGGGGAGCTGTTTTTT. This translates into CASSLDQRLNTGELFF.

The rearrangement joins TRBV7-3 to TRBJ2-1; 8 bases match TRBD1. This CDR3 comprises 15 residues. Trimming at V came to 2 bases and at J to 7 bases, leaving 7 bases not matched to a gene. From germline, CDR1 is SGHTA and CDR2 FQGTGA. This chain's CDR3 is CASSLGDRNLNEQFF. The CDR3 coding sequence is TGTGCCAGCAGCTTAGGGGACAGGAACCTGAATGAGCAGTTCTTC.

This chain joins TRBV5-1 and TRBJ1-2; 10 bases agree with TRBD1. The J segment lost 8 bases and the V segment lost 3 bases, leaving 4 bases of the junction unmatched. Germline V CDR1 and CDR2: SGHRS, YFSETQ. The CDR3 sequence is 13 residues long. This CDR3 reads CASSSDRGPGYTF. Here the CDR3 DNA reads TGCGCCAGCAGCTCCGACAGGGGGCCCGGCTACACCTTC.

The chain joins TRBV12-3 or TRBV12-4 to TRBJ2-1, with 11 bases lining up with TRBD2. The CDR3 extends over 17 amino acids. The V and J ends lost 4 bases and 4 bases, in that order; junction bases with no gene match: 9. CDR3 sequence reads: CASSSSLGTSGYNEQFF. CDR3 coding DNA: TGTGCCAGCAGTTCCTCGCTCGGGACTAGCGGTTACAATGAGCAGTTCTTC.

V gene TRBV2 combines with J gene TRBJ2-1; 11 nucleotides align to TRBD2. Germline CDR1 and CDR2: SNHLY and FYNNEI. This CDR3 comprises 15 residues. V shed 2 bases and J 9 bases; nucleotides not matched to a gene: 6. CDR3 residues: CASSEKTSGTPEQFF. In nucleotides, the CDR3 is TGTGCCAGCAGTGAAAAGACTAGCGGGACCCCTGAGCAGTTCTTC.